The 18 T cell receptor beta chains presented below share a single source sample, sequenced in a study of blood T cell repertoires in COVID-19. The method was immunoSEQ multiplex PCR; TCRdb's version includes in-frame clones alone and lacks a portion of them. Of about 390,000 clones listed, approximately 87% are singletons. Sequenced: PBMCs or T cells enriched from blood (not recorded which). These receptors were obtained from a woman between 45 and 65 years old who had recovered from COVID-19.

The chain has TRBV6-6 and TRBJ2-7, with TRBD1 as a possible D gene (6 bases). This CDR3 is 14 amino acids long. CDR1 and CDR2 (germline): MNHNY, SVGAGI (reference sequence). Trimming pared 7 bases from V and 2 bases from J, leaving 15 bases between. CDR3: CASTSQGLTYEQYF. CDR3 bases: TGTGCCAGCACCTCACAGGGTCTCACCTACGAGCAGTACTTC.

This chain links TRBV2 with TRBJ1-5; TRBD1 is a possible D gene (5 bases). The CDR3 has 13 residues. V was trimmed by 4 bases and J by 3 bases, leaving 7 bases between them. CDR1 SNHLY and CDR2 FYNNEI come from the germline V gene. DNA of the CDR3: TGTGCCAGCAGTGGGGGCCCCAATCAGCCCCAGCATTTT. Translation: CASSGGPNQPQHF.

The chain combines TRBV18 with TRBJ1-1, with TRBD1 as a possible D gene (5 bases). The CDR3 has 12 residues. The ends were cut back, 2 bases at V and 4 bases at J, with 5 bases in the middle. Germline CDR1 KGHSH, CDR2 LQKENI. CDR3 region: CASSPGATEAFF. The CDR3, as DNA: TGTGCCAGCTCACCAGGGGCCACTGAAGCTTTCTTT.

This clone turned up a few times. This chain links TRBV6-5 with TRBJ1-3, with D hard to call. Looked up from germline, CDR1 is MNHEY and CDR2 is SVGAGI. The CDR3 sequence is 15 residues long. Trimming left V 2 bases short and J 0 bases short, with 8 bases between. CDR3 loop: CASSYSRFSGNTIYF. The CDR3 bases are TGTGCCAGCAGTTACAGTCGGTTCTCTGGAAACACCATATATTTT.

The gene calls are TRBV18 and TRBJ1-1, with 8 positions matching TRBD1. The CDR3 has 15 amino acids. The germline V gene encodes CDR1 KGHSH and CDR2 LQKENI. V dropped 0 bases and J dropped 5; count of bases not matched to a gene: 5. In nucleotides, the CDR3 is TGTGCCAGCTCACCACCTGACAGGGGTTGGACTGAAGCTTTCTTT. It specifies CASSPPDRGWTEAFF.

In DNA form, the CDR3 reads TGTGCCAGCAGCTCCGGGACAGGGCTGGGGCAGCCCCAGCATTTT. This translates into CASSSGTGLGQPQHF. The J gene is TRBJ1-5, the V gene TRBV7-2; the match to TRBD1 covers 9 bases. V shed 4 bases and J 7 bases; nucleotides not matched to a gene: 8. CDR1 and CDR2 (germline): SGHTA, FQGNSA. CDR3 length: 15 amino acids.

The gene calls are TRBV7-9 and TRBJ2-2; no firm D call. CDR3 size: 13 residues. The V end lost 1 base, the J end lost 6 bases, and 6 bases lay between the germline ends. The V gene's germline CDR1 is SEHNR and CDR2 FQNEAQ (reference sequence). The chain's CDR3 is CASSLEGAGELFF. The CDR3, as DNA: TGTGCCAGCAGCTTAGAAGGAGCCGGGGAGCTGTTTTTT.

The V and J genes are TRBV2 and TRBJ2-7; TRBD1 is a possible D gene (7 bases). Trimming shortened V by 1 base and J by 5 bases, and 12 bases separated the two germline ends. Germline V lookup: CDR1 SNHLY, CDR2 FYNNEI. The CDR3 is 14 residues long. The CDR3 sequence: CASSEGTGEDEQYF. In nucleotides, the CDR3 is TGTGCCAGCAGTGAAGGAACAGGGGAGGACGAGCAGTACTTC.

This chain connects TRBV28 to TRBJ1-6; 10 positions agree with TRBD1. Trimming took 7 bases from V and 12 from J; bases not matched to a gene: 12. This CDR3 is built from 15 residues. The germline V gene encodes CDR1 MDHEN and CDR2 SYDVKM. The CDR3 DNA reads as TGTGCCAGCACTCCAGCCGGGACAGGGGACGAACCCCTCCACTTT. It yields the protein CASTPAGTGDEPLHF.

The V and J genes are TRBV7-2 and TRBJ2-1; 11 nucleotides match TRBD2. Germline CDR1 and CDR2: SGHTA and FQGNSA. The length of the CDR3 is 16 residues. V gave up 4 bases and J gave up 6 bases; unmatched junction bases: 8. CDR3 coding DNA: TGTGCCAGCAGCTCATTAGCGGGGGGGCCAGGCAATGAGCAGTTCTTC. Encoded protein: CASSSLAGGPGNEQFF.

The table lists this clone with a count of one. This chain uses TRBV2 with TRBJ2-7; D is ambiguous. V was clipped by 6 bases and J by 2 bases, with 5 bases between them. Germline V gene sequence: CDR1 SNHLY, CDR2 FYNNEI. This CDR3 comprises 11 residues. Here the CDR3 reads CASRFTYEQYF. Written as DNA, the CDR3 is TGTGCCAGCAGGTTCACCTACGAGCAGTACTTC.

This clone was observed once. The chain couples TRBV19 to TRBJ1-5; TRBD1 matches at 9 bases. The V segment lost 6 bases and the J segment 4 bases; nucleotides outside the gene matches: 10. The CDR3 spans 16 residues. Germline V lookup: CDR1 LNHDA, CDR2 SQIVND (reference sequence). CDR3 loop: CASRGPGTGKNQPQHF. The DNA of the CDR3 is TGTGCCAGTAGGGGTCCCGGGACAGGGAAAAATCAGCCCCAGCATTTT.

The V and J genes are TRBV18 and TRBJ1-5; no firm D call. The CDR3 runs 13 residues. Germline V gene data show CDR1 as KGHSH and CDR2 as LQKENI. The germline V and J ends were trimmed by 2 bases and 6 bases, with 8 bases remaining between them. The CDR3: CASSPEDSQPQHF. CDR3 sequence (DNA): TGTGCCAGCTCACCAGAGGATAGTCAGCCCCAGCATTTT.

CDR3 in DNA: TGTGCCAGCAGCTTATGGGCAGGGTTGTACTTC. Protein sequence: CASSLWAGLYF. The chain employs TRBV7-8 and TRBJ2-7; D possibly corresponds to TRBD1 (5 bases). CDR1 and CDR2 (germline): SGHVS, FQNEAQ. This CDR3 spans 11 amino acids. The V end lost 2 bases, the J end lost 12 bases, and 11 bases lay between the germline ends.

The chain has TRBV3-1 (or the pseudogene TRBV3-2) and TRBJ2-7; no firm D call. In germline, CDR1 is LGHDT, CDR2 YNNKEL (reference sequence). The V end lost 3 bases, the J end lost 0 bases, and 9 bases lay between the germline ends. This CDR3 has 14 residues. CDR3 coding DNA: TGTGCCAGCAGCCATCGAAGACACTCCTACGAGCAGTACTTC. This codes for CASSHRRHSYEQYF.

V gene TRBV2 combines with J gene TRBJ2-1; weak D call: TRBD1 (6 bases). CDR1 is SNHLY, CDR2 FYNNEI, per germline. Between the trimmed V and J ends, which lost 2 bases and 3 bases, there was a span of 17 bases. The CDR3 loop spans 17 amino acids. The CDR3 DNA follows: TGTGCCAGCAGTGAAAGGCCTAGCAGGGGAATCTACAATGAGCAGTTCTTC. It translates to CASSERPSRGIYNEQFF.

This clone occurred a few times. This chain uses TRBV11-2 with TRBJ1-1; D call uncertain. The CDR3 totals 11 residues. Germline V gene lookup returns CDR1 SGHAT and CDR2 FQNNGV. Trimming took 4 bases from V and 8 from J, leaving 8 bases between them. The CDR3 DNA reads as TGTGCCAGCAGCTCGGCGACAGAAGCTTTCTTT. This encodes CASSSATEAFF.

The chain joins TRBV19 to TRBJ2-7; D possibly corresponds to TRBD1 (6 bases). The germline CDR1 and CDR2 sequences are LNHDA and SQIVND (reference sequence). CDR3 size: 13 residues. As DNA, the CDR3 is TGTGGGTCGAGCTGGGACATTACCTACGAGCAGTACTTC. It codes for CGSSWDITYEQYF. Variable domain in full (rest from reference TRBV19 and TRBJ2-7): DGGITQSPKYLFRKEGQNVTLSCEQNLNHDAMYWYRQDPGQGLRLIYYSQIVNDFQKGDIAEGYSVSREKKESFPLTVTSAQKNPTAFYLCGSSWDITYEQYFGPGTRLTVT.